This T cell receptor (beta chain) was profiled in a study of Graves' ophthalmopathy and Graves' hyperthyroidism. V was shortened by 5 bases and J by 4 bases, with 20 bases between the two germline ends. The CDR3 covers 16 residues. Germline V gene data show CDR1 as LGHDT and CDR2 as YNNKEL (reference sequence). For repertoire sequencing, the TCR beta CDR3 regions were amplified from RNA transcripts. The workflow started with a first-round RT-PCR run with HTBI primers and then moved on to a second-round multiplex PCR. Using its own MiXCR run on the multiplex PCR reads, TCRdb lists one record per CDR3 protein. The data contain 900,000 to 1,200,000 distinct CDR3 sequences, roughly 35% of them singletons. This clonotype has just a few counts. Antigen unknown. Newly diagnosed hyperthyroidism donors, aged 18 to 65, duration under 2 months. Notes on the study in general: A model of 13 signatures distinguished ophthalmopathy from stable hyperthyroidism at around 91% sensitivity and roughly 80% specificity.

This TCR derives from an adult man with Graves' hyperthyroidism. V and J are TRBV3-1 and TRBJ1-2; TRBD1 might be the D (5 bases). The sample taken for sequencing was peripheral blood or thyroid tissue (not recorded which). The CDR3 loop reads CASSSRWGVWSYGYTF. As DNA, the CDR3 is TGTGCCAGCAGCTCAAGATGGGGGGTGTGGTCCTATGGCTACACCTTC. Based on the CDR3 plus reference TRBV3-1 and TRBJ1-2, the full variable domain is DTAVSQTPKYLVTQMGNDKSIKCEQNLGHDTMYWYKQDSKKFLKIMFSYNNKELIINETVPNRFSPKSPDKAHLNLHINSLELGDSAVYFCASSSRWGVWSYGYTFGSGTRLTVV.